This passage covers 24 T cell receptor beta chains from one sample sequenced in a study of blood T cell repertoires in COVID-19. Only in-frame clones appear in the TCRdb table, and some are missing; sequencing was by immunoSEQ multiplex PCR. Among about 46,000 clones, 65% to 90% were seen once, and the ten largest hold 1% to 1.5%. Sequenced input: peripheral blood. The origin of the receptors is a man aged 55 to 70 with acute or convalescent COVID-19.

The chain couples TRBV11-1 to TRBJ2-5; possible D gene TRBD1, 5 bases. CDR1 and CDR2 from the germline V gene are SGHAT and FQDESV (reference sequence). CDR3 length: 12 amino acids. V was shortened by 5 bases and J by 5 bases, with 9 bases between the two germline ends. CDR3 DNA sequence: TGTGCCAGCAGCCCGAACAGGGAGACCCAGTACTTC. Amino acids: CASSPNRETQYF.

This chain links TRBV11-3 with TRBJ1-5; D ambiguous. CDR1 is SGHNT and CDR2 is YENEEA in the germline V gene. V gave up 4 bases and J gave up 2 bases, with 3 bases separating them. This CDR3 has 12 residues. CDR3 sequence (DNA): TGTGCCAGCAGCTCTGGCAATCAGCCCCAGCATTTT. Translation: CASSSGNQPQHF.

The chain links TRBV11-2 to TRBJ2-7; 11 positions match TRBD2. The germline V gene encodes CDR1 SGHAT and CDR2 FQNNGV. V lost 3 bases and J lost 2; bases outside the gene matches: 3. The length of the CDR3 is 15 residues. The CDR3 nucleotides read TGTGCCAGCAGCTTCGGGACTAGCGGAACCTACGAGCAGTACTTC. Its protein product is CASSFGTSGTYEQYF.

The V gene is TRBV11-3, the J gene TRBJ2-5, with 7 nucleotides matching TRBD2. Losses at the gene ends were 5 bases for V and 5 bases for J; bases not matched to a gene: 11. CDR3 length equals 15 residues. The germline gives CDR1 SGHNT, CDR2 YENEEA. CDR3 in amino acids: CASSLGEGPWETQYF. The CDR3 bases are TGTGCCAGCAGCCTAGGGGAGGGCCCTTGGGAGACCCAGTACTTC.

The chain is built from TRBV19 and TRBJ1-2; D gene uncertain. Trimming pared 3 bases from V and 6 bases from J, leaving 14 bases between. CDR1 and CDR2 from the germline V gene are LNHDA and SQIVND (reference sequence). The CDR3 length is 14 residues. As DNA, the CDR3 is TGTGCCAGTAGTATTAATTCAAGAGGCCATGGCTACACCTTC. This sequence encodes CASSINSRGHGYTF.

The V and J genes are TRBV10-3 and TRBJ1-3; the D gene is possibly TRBD1 (6 bases). The CDR3 extends over 14 amino acids. The germline gives CDR1 ENHRY, CDR2 SYGVKD. V was cut by 7 bases and J by 0 bases, with 10 bases left in between. The CDR3: CAITQDSSGNTIYF. The CDR3 coding sequence is TGTGCCATCACCCAGGACAGCTCTGGAAACACCATATATTTT.

This chain connects TRBV11-3 to TRBJ1-1; 10 nucleotides agree with TRBD1. Germline V gives CDR1 SGHNT, CDR2 YENEEA. The CDR3 is 17 residues long. V trimming: 5 bases; J trimming: 1 base; junction bases outside the gene matches: 10. The CDR3 spells CASSLNTWTGGNTEAFF. For the CDR3, the DNA is TGTGCCAGCAGCCTAAATACATGGACAGGGGGGAACACTGAAGCTTTCTTT.

The J gene is TRBJ2-2, the V gene TRBV7-9; 7 nucleotides align to TRBD1. The trim removed 5 bases at V and 3 bases at J, leaving 9 bases unmatched. CDR1 SEHNR and CDR2 FQNEAQ come from the germline V gene (reference sequence). This CDR3 spans 16 amino acids. In DNA form, the CDR3 reads TGTGCCAGCAGCAGCCTACAGGGGTTCTACACCGGGGAGCTGTTTTTT. It translates to CASSSLQGFYTGELFF.

The chain uses TRBV18 and TRBJ2-1; D remains ambiguous. Germline V lookup: CDR1 KGHSH, CDR2 LQKENI. The CDR3 covers 13 residues. V was clipped by 2 bases and J by 9 bases, with 11 bases between them. CDR3: CASSPWKESEQFF. Written as DNA, the CDR3 is TGTGCCAGCTCACCATGGAAGGAGTCTGAGCAGTTCTTC.

CDR3 sequence reads: CASSDVRWQGSYGYTF. The DNA for the CDR3 is TGTGCCAGCAGTGATGTAAGGTGGCAGGGGAGCTATGGCTACACCTTC. The chain recombines TRBV2 with TRBJ1-2, with a possible D match to TRBD1 (6 bases). The CDR3 covers 16 residues. Germline-derived CDR1 and CDR2 are SNHLY and FYNNEI. V lost 3 bases and J lost 4, with 18 bases in between.

The V gene is TRBV6-1, the J gene TRBJ2-1, with TRBD1 identical over 11 bases. From germline, CDR1 is MNHNS and CDR2 SASEGT. This CDR3 is 16 amino acids long. The V gene end was trimmed by 2 bases and the J gene end by 7 bases; junction bases not matched to a gene: 7. The CDR3 DNA follows: TGTGCCAGCAGTGAACCTCCGGGACAGGGGGGGAATGAGCAGTTCTTC. Encoded protein: CASSEPPGQGGNEQFF.

The rearrangement uses TRBV7-2 and TRBJ2-2, with D uncertain. V dropped 0 bases and J dropped 5 bases, with 10 bases sitting between them. The CDR3 contains 15 residues. Germline assignment: CDR1 SGHTA and CDR2 FQGNSA. CDR3 DNA: TGTGCCAGCAGCTTAGCAGGAGTTCAAACCGGGGAGCTGTTTTTT. Encoded protein: CASSLAGVQTGELFF.

This clone has a single count. The chain couples TRBV27 to TRBJ2-1; 7 bases are shared with TRBD2. This CDR3 contains 15 residues. Trimming took 5 bases from V and 8 from J; bases not matched to a gene: 12. The germline V gene has CDR1 MNHEY and CDR2 SMNVEV (reference sequence). The CDR3 DNA follows: TGTGCCAGCAGTGCCCCCTGGGGGGGGAGGGATGAGCAGTTCTTC. Translating gives CASSAPWGGRDEQFF.

V is TRBV10-3 and J is TRBJ1-1; TRBD1 matches 7 bases. The CDR3 contains 15 residues. V was clipped by 2 bases and J by 1 base; unmatched bases: 4. From germline, CDR1 is ENHRY and CDR2 SYGVKD. CDR3 nucleotide sequence: TGTGCCATCAGTGAGACACAGGGGACGAACACTGAAGCTTTCTTT. Translating gives CAISETQGTNTEAFF.

The chain employs TRBV27 and TRBJ2-7, with D tentatively TRBD2 (6 bases). Trimming took 10 bases from V and 6 from J, leaving 19 bases between them. Germline V gene lookup returns CDR1 MNHEY and CDR2 SMNVEV (reference sequence). CDR3 length: 13 residues. CDR3 nucleotide sequence: TGTGCCACCCAGACCGAACCCGGGGGCGAGCAGTACTTC. Amino acid sequence: CATQTEPGGEQYF.

The chain combines TRBV29-1 with TRBJ2-4; the D gene is possibly TRBD1 (5 bases). V was trimmed by 3 bases and J by 9 bases, leaving 9 bases between them. The CDR3 covers 11 residues. CDR1 is SQVTM, CDR2 ANQGSEA, per germline. The CDR3 sequence: CSVDQGSIQYF. The CDR3 DNA reads as TGCAGCGTTGATCAGGGATCCATTCAGTACTTC. Supplemented by reference TRBV29-1 and TRBJ2-4, the full variable domain reads SAVISQKPSRDICQRGTSLTIQCQVDSQVTMMFWYRQQPGQSLTLIATANQGSEATYESGFVIDKFPISRPNLTFSTLTVSNMSPEDSSIYLCSVDQGSIQYFGAGTRLSVL.

The V gene is TRBV21-1, the J gene TRBJ2-3; the table's TRBD1 call for D was not verified on the DNA. TRBV21-1 is assigned pseudogene status. This CDR3 has 18 residues. This CDR3 reads CASSSSPTRAGGTDTQYF. The CDR3 nucleotides read TGTGCCAGCAGCTCCTCACCCACACGGGCAGGGGGCACAGATACGCAGTATTTT.

The chain links TRBV5-1 to TRBJ2-7; D is ambiguous. The CDR3 spans 14 residues. The germline V gene has CDR1 SGHRS and CDR2 YFSETQ. Trimming left V 2 bases short and J 2 bases short, with 11 bases between. CDR3 coding DNA: TGCGCCAGCAGCTTCCTAGAGACCCCCTACGAGCAGTACTTC. Amino acid sequence: CASSFLETPYEQYF.

The chain combines TRBV5-1 with TRBJ2-7; a weak D match, TRBD1 (6 bases). Trimming stripped 5 bases from V and 4 bases from J, with 19 bases between. Germline V lookup: CDR1 SGHRS, CDR2 YFSETQ. CDR3 length: 15 amino acids. The CDR3 reads CASRGTPGVLYEQYF. CDR3 in DNA: TGCGCCAGCAGAGGAACACCAGGGGTTCTTTACGAGCAGTACTTC.

The chain carries TRBV27 and TRBJ2-5; unclear D gene. This CDR3 contains 14 residues. V shed 6 bases and J shed 1 base, with 12 bases lying between them. CDR1 is MNHEY and CDR2 is SMNVEV in the germline V gene (reference sequence). CDR3 nucleotides: TGTGCCAGCAGCCCAATGACTGTCCAAGAGACCCAGTACTTC. It codes for CASSPMTVQETQYF.

This chain connects TRBV20-1 to TRBJ1-1; weak D call: TRBD1 (6 bases). Germline-derived CDR1 and CDR2 are DFQATT and SNEGSKA (reference sequence). The CDR3 is 11 amino acids. The V end was cut by 8 bases, the J end by 5 bases, with 12 bases between. The CDR3 sequence is CSPARGTEAFF. As DNA, the CDR3 is TGCAGTCCGGCGAGGGGGACTGAAGCTTTCTTT.

V is TRBV19 and J is TRBJ1-5; 7 nucleotides agree with TRBD1. This CDR3 spans 14 amino acids. Germline V gene data show CDR1 as LNHDA and CDR2 as SQIVND (reference sequence). The J segment lost 4 bases and the V segment lost 5 bases, leaving 5 bases of the junction unmatched. The CDR3: CASSAQGSNQPQHF. The CDR3 bases are TGTGCCAGTAGTGCACAGGGGTCAAATCAGCCCCAGCATTTT.

In this sample, this clone turned up a few times. The chain has TRBV5-1 and TRBJ1-4; 9 nucleotides align to TRBD1. Germline values: CDR1 SGHRS, CDR2 YFSETQ. The CDR3 sequence is 16 residues long. Trimming at V came to 4 bases and at J to 5 bases, leaving 9 bases not matched to a gene. CDR3 nucleotide sequence: TGCGCCAGCAGCCCCAAAGCCGGGACAGGGAATGAAAAACTGTTTTTT. This sequence encodes CASSPKAGTGNEKLFF.

V and J are TRBV28 and TRBJ2-2; 10 bases map to TRBD1. In germline, CDR1 is MDHEN, CDR2 SYDVKM. V lost 7 bases and J lost 1; bases outside the gene matches: 6. This CDR3 is built from 16 residues. CDR3 DNA sequence: TGTGCCAGCAAGGGGACAGGGGATTTGAACACCGGGGAGCTGTTTTTT. Translating gives CASKGTGDLNTGELFF. The full variable domain, rest sourced from reference TRBV28 and TRBJ2-2, is DVKVTQSSRYLVKRTGEKVFLECVQDMDHENMFWYRQDPGLGLRLIYFSYDVKMKEKGDIPEGYSVSREKKERFSLILESASTNQTSMYLCASKGTGDLNTGELFFGEGSRLTVL.